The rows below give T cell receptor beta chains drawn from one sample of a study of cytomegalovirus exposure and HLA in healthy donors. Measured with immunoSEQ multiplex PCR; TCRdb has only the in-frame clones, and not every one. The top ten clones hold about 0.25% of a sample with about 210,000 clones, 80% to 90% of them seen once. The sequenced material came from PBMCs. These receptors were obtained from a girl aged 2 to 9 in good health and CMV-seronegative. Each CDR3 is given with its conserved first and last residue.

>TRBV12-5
CASGFSPFRDRGHEQYF
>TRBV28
CASTKGGYHNQPQHF
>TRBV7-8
CASRRTATDTQYF
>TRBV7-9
CASSLTSVNTGELFF
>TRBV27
CASSLTTGGGQPQHF
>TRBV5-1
CASSRQGALRDSPLHF
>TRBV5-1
CASSLAVLAGEETQYF
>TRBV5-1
CASSFGDTGELFF
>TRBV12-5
CASGLGQNTEAFF
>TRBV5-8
CASSPGGLTAETQYF
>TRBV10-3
CAISGTSSTEAFF
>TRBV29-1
CSVPRTGGNEQFF
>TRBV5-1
CASSLQPGTSSIYNEQFF
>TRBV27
CASTDSHEQYF
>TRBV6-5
CASSYDGNSPLHF